This T cell receptor beta chain was sequenced during a study of technical replicates of blood from several donors. Clones were sequenced by immunoSEQ multiplex PCR, and TCRdb holds only the in-frame ones, with some missing. Of tens of thousands of clones in the sample, 93% were seen once. The CDR3 has 15 residues. Germline V CDR1 and CDR2: SGHRS, YFSETQ. The V end lost 6 bases, the J end lost 2 bases, and 12 bases lay between the germline ends. The rearrangement uses TRBV5-1 and TRBJ1-6; D remains ambiguous. The source of this sequence is a human donor in good health. Some clones in this sample may be carry-over from other donors' samples. The sequencing input was PBMCs. The CDR3 loop reads CASKFGDTYNSPLHF. As DNA, the CDR3 is TGCGCCAGCAAATTCGGCGACACCTATAATTCACCCCTCCACTTT.